There are a few counts of the clone carrying this T cell receptor (beta chain). The target antigen is unknown. The PCR made use of 60 Vbeta and 13 Jbeta primers. Produced via immunoSEQ multiplex PCR; TCRdb's table is partial and in-frame only. The sample has around 100,000 clones; roughly 70% are singletons. This entry belongs to a study of cytomegalovirus exposure and HLA in healthy donors. About the research overall: Assignment to the Caucasian-associated ancestry cluster applied to less than 85% of the approximately 360 genotyped donors. General observations from the study: It was in a later analysis that TCR association rates were seen to vary by HLA locus, highest for DRB1 and lowest for HLA-C. For most TCR beta V segments, an earlier analysis put the productive rate at about 87% or about 30% of the time.

The CDR3 is 17 residues long. Germline CDR1 reads LGHNA; CDR2 reads YSLEER. After removal of 2 bases from V and 3 bases from J, the junction contained 9 bases not matched to a gene. The J gene is TRBJ1-3, the V gene TRBV4-3, with 8 bases aligning to TRBD1. The TCR sequence derives from a young man in good health and CMV-seropositive. The sample consisted of PBMCs. CDR3 bases: TGCGCCAGCAGCCAACTTCCAACCGGGACAGGTGGAAACACCATATATTTT. Translated: CASSQLPTGTGGNTIYF.